This T cell receptor (beta chain) comes out of a study of shared clonotypes between healthy human individuals (dated by TCRdb to about 2020). Turning to the overall study: The cohort included three men and two women between 18 and 49 years of age. Each donor's leukapheresis produced roughly between roughly 0.9 and 8.9 billion PBMCs. To increase sequencing depth and limit assay-specific biases, TCR repertoire library preparation and sequencing were carried out by different laboratories using diverse techniques. Blood TCR repertoires of five healthy adults were deeply sequenced to estimate repertoire size and the extent of clonotype sharing between individuals. For each donor, CD4 naive and CD4 memory were each given three plates, CD8 naive was given two plates, and CD8 memory was given one plate. Broader findings and caveats from the paper: Based on pairwise subsampling, the degree of clonotype sharing among donors was expected to be affected by sequencing depth. When a few donors were compared, the shared fraction of clonotypes was about 5% for naive CD4, more than 3% for naive CD8, about 2.5% for memory CD4, and around 0.37% for memory CD8. Clonotypes shared by all four sorted-subset donors showed higher generation probabilities than non-shared clonotypes. Only blood was sampled, and tissue TCR repertoires likely differ from those in blood. Estimated clonotype richness was generally larger for naive than for memory subsets. Because the study included only a small number of donors, the genetic and exposure-history diversity represented was limited. Rarefaction of sorted-subset datasets indicated incomplete sequencing despite the large sequencing depth.

The donors were healthy, HIV-negative adults with no recently reported acute infections or vaccinations. All donors were Caucasian adults living in Nashville, Tennessee, USA. Magnetic negative selection was used to enrich CD4+ T cells, after which naive cells were positively selected on CD45RA and the negative fraction became the memory subset. Blood was obtained by leukapheresis, after which PBMCs were separated by Ficoll-Histopaque density gradient centrifugation and cryopreserved in liquid nitrogen vapor phase. Purity and quantity of every magnetically sorted T cell population were checked by analytical flow cytometry. Genomic DNA was isolated from every sorted fraction and measured by UV absorbance on a Nanodrop 2000c. From a lookup of the germline V gene, CDR1 and CDR2 are SNHLY and FYNNEI. Its CDR3 holds 13 amino acids, cysteine through phenylalanine. Kept here is only the CDR3 DNA, which spans 39 bases and is read in frame from base 1. Deletion took 4 bases off V and 4 bases off J, with a span of 7 bases between the germline ends.

As regards this clone: Its antigen remains undetermined. No clone much larger than this one lies a single base away; base qualities are absent.

Using the deep immunoSEQ assay, TCR CDR3 regions were amplified from genomic DNA by multiplex PCR. Extracted genomic DNA from each cell subset was distributed evenly across all wells of several immunoSEQ 96-well plates, and each plate was treated as a replicate. For sorted subsets, each replicate PCR was loaded with about 200 ng genomic DNA, equivalent to roughly 30,000 T cell genomes. Purified libraries were quantified with a Qubit 3.0 fluorometer, sized on a Bioanalyzer 2100, and re-quantified with the KAPA Library Quantification kit. Each immunoSEQ 96-well plate was sequenced on its own single-read 150-cycle Illumina NextSeq 550 flow cell. On the study's bioinformatics: The immunoSEQ output contained only junctional sequences without quality scores, so filtering could not match that applied to full-length reads. To assign V/J genes and CDR3, sequences were annotated against IMGT germline references using PyIR, a Python wrapper for IgBLAST v1.9. Reads were removed for weak V/J assignments (E-value above 1e-6), missing CDR3, stop codons, out-of-frame junctions, or ambiguous translated residues. V3J clonotypes were defined as sequences sharing the same inferred V gene, J gene, and CDR3 amino acid sequence. The percentage overlap between two repertoires was calculated by dividing the number of shared unique clonotypes by the size of the smaller repertoire. Richness of each repertoire was evaluated using RTK rarefaction, the Chao1 estimator, and Recon v2.1 estimates of unobserved clonotypes. For all TCRbeta clonotypes obtained by the gDNA method from a few donors, generation probabilities were computed with OLGA. As stored in TCRdb, this immuneACCESS dataset retains in-frame rearrangements with V and J assigned. A fraction of the clones does not appear; measured against another copy, unresolved V genes explain less than half of the discrepancy, and the remainder lacks a known reason. The V and J calls and clone size are taken from that table; D and trimming were inferred from the DNA. This sample lists more than 2,000,000 clones; 85% to 95% were detected once. The biggest ten clones account for 0.35% to 0.5% of the sample.

The rearrangement combines TRBV2 with TRBJ2-2; there is no confident call for the D gene. Sequenced sample: naive CD4+ T cells from PBMCs. The cell subset or site tag for this specimen amounts to: CD45RA+ positively selected. This TCR derives from a man aged 18 to 29 in good health. Some clones in this sample may be carry-over from other donors' samples. The nucleotide sequence reads TGTGCCAGCAGTGTGTTCTCCACCGGGGAGCTGTTTTTT. Its protein is CASSVFSTGELFF. This CDR3, with the reference TRBV2 and TRBJ2-2 proteins standing in past its ends, gives the full variable domain EPEVTQTPSHQVTQMGQEVILRCVPISNHLYFYWYRQILGQKVEFLVSFYNNEISEKSEIFDDQFSVERPDGSNFTLKIRSTKLEDSAMYFCASSVFSTGELFFGEGSRLTVL.